This TCR beta chain was identified in a study of blood T cell repertoires in COVID-19. On the study more broadly: The study drew acute and convalescent COVID-19 samples from the United States, Italy and Spain. PBMCs, B-cell-depleted T cells, or T cells provided the cDNA or gDNA that made up the material.

Libraries were prepared by immunoSEQ multiplex PCR; TCRdb keeps only in-frame clonotypes and omits some of them. The data contain under 300,000 clones, 75% to 95% of them singletons. The specimen sequenced was PBMCs or T cells enriched from blood (not recorded which). This receptor was taken from a woman younger than 30 who had recovered from COVID-19.

The CDR3 reads CASSRRGNNSPLHF. CDR3 DNA: TGTGCCAGCAGCAGACGGGGGAATAATTCACCCCTCCACTTT. The chain recombines TRBV5-4 with TRBJ1-6, with D perhaps matching TRBD1 (5 bases). Germline V gene data show CDR1 as SGHNT and CDR2 as YYREEE (reference sequence). The V end lost 4 bases, the J end lost 5 bases, and 10 bases lay between the germline ends. CDR3 length: 14 amino acids.